This T cell receptor (beta chain) was captured in a study of OX40 agonist ivuxolimab in advanced cancers. The wider study: Each patient was given ivuxolimab into a vein every 2 weeks, at 0.01 to 10 mg/kg.

As regards this clone: Its specificity is unknown.

Points from the study as a whole: Clonal expansion by week 6 occurred in CD4+ and CD8+ blood T cells (at 0.1 to 3.0 mg/kg).

Libraries were prepared by immunoSEQ multiplex PCR; TCRdb keeps only in-frame clonotypes and omits some of them. Among approximately 71,000 clones listed, around four fifths were seen once. V gave up 6 bases and J gave up 0 bases, with 5 bases separating them. The CDR3 loop spans 12 amino acids. The germline V gene has CDR1 KGHSH and CDR2 LQKENI. The source is an adult with an advanced solid tumor such as melanoma, head and neck, liver or kidney cancer. This material consisted of CD4+ or CD8+ T cells sorted from blood, taken in a trial of the OX40 agonist ivuxolimab. The genes are TRBV18 and TRBJ2-5; no clear D. The CDR3 reads CASSTDQETQYF. CDR3 coding DNA: TGTGCCAGCTCCACGGACCAAGAGACCCAGTACTTC.